These 9 T cell receptor beta chains were sequenced from one sample in a study of blood T cell repertoires in COVID-19 (dated by TCRdb to between 2020 and 2021). Library preparation used the immunoSEQ multiplex PCR assay. TCRdb holds this immuneACCESS table with in-frame rearrangements only. Some clones are missing; in checked studies, unresolved V genes explain under half, and the rest has no known cause. For this sample there are 150,000 or so clones; roughly 80% appear just once. The ten largest clones add up to approximately 19% of the sample. Input material: peripheral blood. The receptor set was obtained from a woman older than 75 with acute or convalescent COVID-19.

The chain recombines TRBV29-1 with TRBJ2-7, with no clear D. This CDR3 contains 12 residues. Germline CDR1 SQVTM, CDR2 ANQGSEA. Trimming took off 4 bases at V and 0 bases at J, with 7 bases between the two ends. The CDR3 sequence: CSVVPSSYEQYF. CDR3 in DNA: TGCAGCGTTGTCCCGAGCTCCTACGAGCAGTACTTC.

This chain links TRBV11-2 with TRBJ2-5; D is undetermined. The germline CDR1 and CDR2 sequences are SGHAT and FQNNGV. V lost 2 bases and J lost 1, with 11 bases in between. This CDR3 comprises 15 residues. The CDR3 here is CASSLYGQPQETQYF. In nucleotides, the CDR3 is TGTGCCAGCAGCTTATATGGGCAGCCCCAAGAGACCCAGTACTTC.

The rearrangement links TRBV6-5 to TRBJ2-5; a weak D match, TRBD1 (5 bases). Germline loops: CDR1 MNHEY, CDR2 SVGAGI. The CDR3 runs 14 residues. V was pared by 6 bases and J by 5 bases, with 16 bases between. DNA of the CDR3: TGTGCCAGCAGCAAACTTGGGGCCAGCGAGACCCAGTACTTC. It is translated as CASSKLGASETQYF.

The rearrangement joins TRBV12-3 or TRBV12-4 to TRBJ1-5; D remains ambiguous. V was shortened by 5 bases and J by 9 bases, with 14 bases between the two germline ends. The CDR3 covers 13 residues. The CDR3 region is CASSVRIIRPQHF. The CDR3 DNA is TGTGCCAGCAGTGTGAGGATAATCAGGCCCCAGCATTTT.

The CDR3 loop reads CASSYGPLGSYEAFF. The CDR3 DNA is TGTGCCAGCAGTTACGGACCCCTGGGGAGCTATGAAGCTTTCTTT. V usage is TRBV6-5 and J usage is TRBJ1-1, with unresolved D. Trimming took 2 bases from V and 7 from J, leaving 17 bases between them. The CDR3 extends over 15 amino acids. Germline V gene lookup returns CDR1 MNHEY and CDR2 SVGAGI.

V usage is TRBV3-1 (or the pseudogene TRBV3-2) and J usage is TRBJ1-2, with D hard to call. Germline V lookup: CDR1 LGHDT, CDR2 YNNKEL (reference sequence). Trimming removed 0 bases at V and 4 bases at J, with 6 bases between. There are 13 residues in the CDR3. CDR3 loop: CASSQERRYGYTF. DNA for the CDR3: TGTGCCAGCAGCCAAGAGCGGCGCTATGGCTACACCTTC.

The DNA of the CDR3 is TGCGCCAGCAGCTTACAAGCGGGAAACTACAATGAGCAGTTCTTC. This translates into CASSLQAGNYNEQFF. The V and J genes are TRBV5-1 and TRBJ2-1; 7 bases match TRBD2. J gave up 3 bases and V 2 bases, and 5 bases lay outside the gene matches. The germline V gene encodes CDR1 SGHRS and CDR2 YFSETQ. This CDR3 contains 15 residues.

The chain carries TRBV9 and TRBJ2-7, with a tentative D call TRBD2 (5 bases). The CDR3 has 14 residues. V gave up 3 bases and J gave up 3 bases, with 13 bases separating them. Germline lookup yields CDR1 SGDLS and CDR2 YYNGEE. The CDR3 coding sequence is TGTGCCAGCAGCGAGGGAGTCGGGGACTACGAGCAGTACTTC. The encoded protein is CASSEGVGDYEQYF.

A note on this clone: Within the sample, other DNA sequences also encode this same CDR3. The CDR3 here is CASSPDRDYEQYF. The CDR3 nucleotides are TGTGCCAGCAGCCCAGACAGGGACTACGAGCAGTACTTC. This chain links TRBV5-4 with TRBJ2-7, with 7 bases lining up with TRBD1. Trimming removed 4 bases from V and 3 bases from J; junction bases left unmatched: 4. The CDR3 extends over 13 amino acids. Germline CDR1 is SGHNT and CDR2 is YYREEE (reference sequence).